The 2 T cell receptor beta chains reported below all come from one sample, sequenced in a study of persistence of HIV-infected CD4 T cells. Antigens for these TCRs are unknown. An overlapping HIV-1 Gag peptide pool stimulated these cells at approximately 0.91 ug/peptide/mL. Sorting of responding CD4+ T cells relied on upregulated CD40 ligand together with CD69. The immunoSEQ assay was version 4, run in survey mode. Assay: immunoSEQ multiplex PCR; the TCRdb copy retains only in-frame clones and omits some. Here the sample spans approximately 25,000 clones, less than 85% being singletons. The sequencing here drew on CD4+ T cells sorted from PBMCs after roughly 19-hour stimulation, taken from a patient who received antiretroviral therapy. Source of these receptors: an adult man with HIV who was CMV-seropositive.

This clone was counted once. The V call is TRBV23-1, the J call TRBJ1-2; a possible D gene is TRBD1 (6 bases). TRBV23-1 is flagged as an ORF with uncertain function. V was pared by 4 bases and J by 8 bases, with 14 bases between. This CDR3 is built from 13 residues. DNA of the CDR3: TGCGCCAGCAGTCCCCCGGGGGCTGGAGGCTACACCTTC. Protein product: CASSPPGAGGYTF.

This clone was picked up one time. The chain couples TRBV5-1 to TRBJ1-1; 7 bases map to TRBD1. The CDR3 runs 14 residues. V lost 5 bases to trimming and J lost 0 bases; unmatched junction nucleotides: 4. Per the germline V gene, CDR1 is SGHRS and CDR2 is YFSETQ. The CDR3 DNA sequence: TGCGCCAGCAGATCAGGGGGAATGAACACTGAAGCTTTCTTT. This sequence encodes CASRSGGMNTEAFF.